This T cell receptor (beta chain) was identified during a study of beta chain features in type 1 diabetes. Regarding the study as a whole: For type 1 diabetes patients, VDJ junctions showed fewer insertions and more deletions. A closer apparent resemblance between naive, central memory and Treg TCRB repertoires was seen in patients than in healthy donors. A moderate, significant TCRB CDR3 shortening appeared in type 1 diabetes across four CD4+ subsets. Reads derived from cDNA could over-represent cells showing high TCR expression.

Germline assignment: CDR1 SNHLY and CDR2 FYNNEI. V lost 3 bases and J 5 bases, leaving 8 bases between the germline ends. The CDR3 extends over 14 amino acids. Purity of each sorted population was above 98%. In this sample, this clone turned up a few times. Antigen unknown. The entirety of the isolated RNA underwent reverse transcription, so expressed TCRB transcripts were sequenced. Data came from immunoSEQ multiplex PCR; TCRdb stores just in-frame clones and leaves some out. The sample shows about 740,000 clones, under 15% of them seen only once. The chain has TRBV2 and TRBJ1-6, with D uncertain. The clonotype was recovered from a man aged 18 to 30 with type 1 diabetes. Sequencing was carried out using naive CD4+ T cells from blood. CDR3 residues: CASSEGMDNSPLHF. Written as DNA, the CDR3 is TGTGCCAGCAGTGAGGGGATGGATAATTCACCCCTCCACTTT.